This TCR beta chain was retrieved from a study of patients and donors after allogeneic stem cell transplantation. TCRdb called the RT-PCR reads again in MiXCR, with one record for every CDR3 protein. Here the sample spans about a million distinct CDR3 sequences, roughly 18% being singletons. The table lists this clonotype with a few counts. The sequence was obtained from a human donor who was either an allogeneic HSCT recipient or a stem cell or donor lymphocyte infusion donor (not recorded which). It is not recorded whose cells these are; they may come from a transplant donor. Source material: blood, either unsorted or a sorted T cell fraction (not recorded which).

CDR3 protein: CASSLAKGRKETQYF. The CDR3 DNA sequence: TGCGCCAGCAGCTTGGCCAAGGGTAGGAAAGAGACCCAGTACTTC. The rearrangement joins TRBV5-1 to TRBJ2-5; D is unresolved. V shed 0 bases and J shed 3 bases, with 12 bases lying between them. The germline V gene has CDR1 SGHRS and CDR2 YFSETQ. The CDR3 is made up of 15 amino acids.